This T cell receptor (beta chain) was recovered during a study of cytomegalovirus exposure and HLA in healthy donors. Findings and caveats of the study: In an earlier analysis, most TCR beta V segments were productive about 87% or about 30% of the time. When analyzed later, a missense DCLRE1C variant was found to be linked to TCR beta V- and J-gene trimming. Presence/absence results assume similar sequencing depth per donor, which may not hold.

Healthy bone marrow donors made up the donor group. The PCR ran on 60 Vbeta and 13 Jbeta primers. TCRdb's table, derived via immunoSEQ multiplex PCR, lists solely in-frame clones and lacks some. Recorded here are roughly 79,000 clones; the top ten clones represent about 4.6%. In the case of this clone: Its antigen is not identified.

This TCR derives from a man aged 25 to 40 in good health and CMV-seronegative. Sequenced: PBMCs.

CDR3 in DNA: TGTGCCAGCAGCCACTATAGCGGGAGCCCCTACAATGAGCAGTTCTTC. It is translated as CASSHYSGSPYNEQFF. This sequence joins TRBV4-2 and TRBJ2-1; 9 bases are shared with TRBD2. Germline V gene data show CDR1 as LGHNA and CDR2 as YNFKEQ. The CDR3 loop spans 16 amino acids. Trimming cost V 3 bases and J 2 bases; bases outside gene matches: 5.